This passage covers 5 T cell receptor beta chains from one sample sequenced in a study of blood T cells in healthy people across ages. PCR was performed a second time for roughly 7 to 11 cycles using a sample-barcoded 5' primer and a J-beta primer mix. Using its own MiXCR run on the 5' RACE reads, TCRdb lists one record per CDR3 protein. The sample shows 270,000 or so distinct CDR3 sequences, 25% to 30% of them seen only once. Sequenced input: blood. The origin of the receptors is a woman between 65 and 79 years old in good health.

The chain employs TRBV6-5 and TRBJ1-1, with D unresolved. V lost 6 bases to trimming and J lost 2 bases, with 13 bases between them. The length of the CDR3 is 14 residues. Germline assignment: CDR1 MNHEY and CDR2 SVGAGI. CDR3 sequence reads: CASSRGYRNTEAFF. DNA for the CDR3: TGTGCCAGCAGCCGCGGATACAGAAACACTGAAGCTTTCTTT.

This clonotype has only a few counts. The chain combines TRBV4-1 with TRBJ1-1, with D possibly TRBD1 on 5 matching bases. Germline V lookup: CDR1 MGHRA, CDR2 YSYEKL. Trimming left V 0 bases short and J 1 base short, with 9 bases between. CDR3 length equals 15 residues. The CDR3 loop is CASSQEPTGNTEAFF. The CDR3 nucleotides are TGCGCCAGCAGCCAAGAACCAACAGGGAACACTGAAGCTTTCTTT.

This sequence joins TRBV14 and TRBJ2-5; D unclear. V lost 3 bases and J 0 bases, leaving 11 bases between the germline ends. The CDR3 spans 15 residues. Germline-derived CDR1 and CDR2 are SGHDN and FVKESK. CDR3 amino acids: CASSQLDTYQETQYF. In DNA form, the CDR3 reads TGTGCCAGCAGCCAGCTTGACACGTACCAAGAGACCCAGTACTTC. Complete variable domain (other parts from reference TRBV14 and TRBJ2-5): EAGVTQFPSHSVIEKGQTVTLRCDPISGHDNLYWYRRVMGKEIKFLLHFVKESKQDESGMPNNRFLAERTGGTYSTLKVQPAELEDSGVYFCASSQLDTYQETQYFGPGTRLLVL.

This clonotype has only a few counts. The chain is built from TRBV6-5 and TRBJ2-5; a possible D gene is TRBD1 (6 bases). Looked up from germline, CDR1 is MNHEY and CDR2 is SVGAGI. The ends were cut back, 6 bases at V and 3 bases at J, with 17 bases in the middle. The CDR3 runs 15 residues. CDR3 amino acids: CASSDPGVGKETQYF. For the CDR3, the DNA is TGTGCCAGCAGCGACCCAGGGGTAGGAAAAGAGACCCAGTACTTC.

This clonotype was observed a handful of times. The chain links TRBV28 to TRBJ2-7; TRBD2 is a possible D gene (6 bases). CDR1 and CDR2 (germline): MDHEN, SYDVKM. V was pared by 6 bases and J by 6 bases, with 21 bases between. The CDR3 extends over 15 amino acids. The CDR3 region is CASRGPGLREGEQYF. For the CDR3, the DNA is TGTGCCAGCAGGGGGCCGGGACTCAGAGAGGGCGAGCAGTACTTC.